The 21 T cell receptor beta chains given below trace back to one sample, sequenced in a study of blood T cell repertoires in COVID-19. The protocol was immunoSEQ multiplex PCR, while the TCRdb copy is restricted to in-frame clones and leaves out a portion. The sample consists of approximately 250,000 clones, almost 85% of them appearing once. The sample comprised peripheral blood. These receptors originate from a man aged 45-65 years with COVID-19, enrolled during active disease.

The V call is TRBV7-9, the J call TRBJ1-2; 9 nucleotides agree with TRBD1. The CDR3 covers 16 residues. The V gene's germline CDR1 is SEHNR and CDR2 FQNEAQ (reference sequence). Trimming cost V 0 bases and J 2 bases; bases outside gene matches: 4. The CDR3 sequence is CASSLAGTGSNYGYTF. CDR3 in DNA: TGTGCCAGCAGCTTAGCCGGGACAGGGTCAAACTATGGCTACACCTTC. Supplemented by reference TRBV7-9 and TRBJ1-2, the full variable domain reads DTGVSQNPRHKITKRGQNVTFRCDPISEHNRLYWYRQTLGQGPEFLTYFQNEAQLEKSRLLSDRFSAERPKGSFSTLEIQRTEQGDSAMYLCASSLAGTGSNYGYTFGSGTRLTVV.

In DNA form, the CDR3 reads TGTGCCAGCAGCATCATCGGGACAGTCTATGGCTACACCTTC. Amino acid sequence: CASSIIGTVYGYTF. The genes are TRBV28 and TRBJ1-2; 7 bases are a match to TRBD1. CDR3 size: 14 residues. Germline V gene lookup returns CDR1 MDHEN and CDR2 SYDVKM. Germline trimming cut 6 bases from V and 4 bases from J; bases unmatched to any gene: 8.

The chain has TRBV19 and TRBJ1-3, with 8 bases matching TRBD1. With V trimmed by 7 bases and J by 0 bases, 2 bases remained unmatched. Germline-derived CDR1 and CDR2 are LNHDA and SQIVND (reference sequence). The CDR3 has 14 amino acids. The CDR3 sequence: CASTTGGSGNTIYF. The CDR3 DNA is TGTGCCAGTACAACAGGGGGCTCTGGAAACACCATATATTTT.

The chain is built from TRBV10-3 and TRBJ2-7, with a possible D match to TRBD1 (5 bases). CDR1 is ENHRY and CDR2 is SYGVKD in the germline V gene. Trimming shortened V by 3 bases and J by 4 bases, and 10 bases separated the two germline ends. CDR3 length: 13 amino acids. The CDR3 sequence: CAISDQGWYEQYF. In DNA form, the CDR3 reads TGTGCCATCAGTGACCAGGGTTGGTACGAGCAGTACTTC.

This clone appeared once. This chain connects TRBV18 to TRBJ2-7; unclear D gene. V was cut by 5 bases and J by 5 bases, with 10 bases left in between. The CDR3 extends over 12 amino acids. Germline lookup yields CDR1 KGHSH and CDR2 LQKENI. The CDR3, as DNA: TGTGCCAGCTCAAATGCAGGCCACGAGCAGTACTTC. Translation: CASSNAGHEQYF. Full variable domain (rest looked up from reference TRBV18 and TRBJ2-7): NAGVMQNPRHLVRRRGQEARLRCSPMKGHSHVYWYRQLPEEGLKFMVYLQKENIIDESGMPKERFSAEFPKEGPSILRIQQVVRGDSAAYFCASSNAGHEQYFGPGTRLTVT.

This clone was detected only a few times. The gene calls are TRBV29-1 and TRBJ2-4; TRBD2 might be the D (6 bases). V gave up 1 base and J gave up 3 bases, with 10 bases separating them. From germline, CDR1 is SQVTM and CDR2 ANQGSEA. The CDR3 consists of 14 residues. CDR3: CSVEAGDGKNIQYF. CDR3 coding DNA: TGCAGCGTTGAAGCGGGGGATGGCAAAAACATTCAGTACTTC.

V gene TRBV9 combines with J gene TRBJ1-1; D is ambiguous. CDR3 length: 15 amino acids. Germline V gives CDR1 SGDLS, CDR2 YYNGEE. V lost 0 bases to trimming and J lost 2 bases, with 11 bases between them. The CDR3 loop is CASSVDLQPNTEAFF. Here the CDR3 DNA reads TGTGCCAGCAGCGTAGACCTACAGCCTAACACTGAAGCTTTCTTT.

The chain is built from TRBV19 and TRBJ1-1, with a weak D call TRBD1 (5 bases). The CDR3 length is 15 residues. CDR1 is LNHDA, CDR2 SQIVND, per germline (reference sequence). Trimming removed 10 bases at V and 0 bases at J, with 18 bases between. Here the CDR3 DNA reads TGTGCCACCGAATTTGTCGGGGGATTGAACACTGAAGCTTTCTTT. As protein: CATEFVGGLNTEAFF.

The genes are TRBV9 and TRBJ1-1; 10 positions agree with TRBD1. CDR1 and CDR2 (germline): SGDLS, YYNGEE. Trimming at V came to 3 bases and at J to 6 bases, leaving 14 bases not matched to a gene. The CDR3 consists of 17 residues. Here the CDR3 DNA reads TGTGCCAGCAGCGCTATTGGACAGGGGGTCCATAAGGCTGAAGCTTTCTTT. It encodes CASSAIGQGVHKAEAFF.

This chain uses TRBV28 with TRBJ2-7; possible D gene TRBD2, 5 bases. V was clipped by 9 bases and J by 7 bases, with 19 bases between them. This CDR3 spans 13 amino acids. Germline V CDR1 and CDR2: MDHEN, SYDVKM. The CDR3 nucleotides read TGTGCCAGTAAAACGGGTAGCGTTGATGAGCAGTACTTC. It translates to CASKTGSVDEQYF. The entire variable domain, with the rest obtained from reference TRBV28 and TRBJ2-7, is as follows: DVKVTQSSRYLVKRTGEKVFLECVQDMDHENMFWYRQDPGLGLRLIYFSYDVKMKEKGDIPEGYSVSREKKERFSLILESASTNQTSMYLCASKTGSVDEQYFGPGTRLTVT.

V usage is TRBV27 and J usage is TRBJ2-7; 10 bases are shared with TRBD1. Trimming cost V 4 bases and J 0 bases; bases outside gene matches: 9. The CDR3 is 17 residues long. CDR1 is MNHEY, CDR2 SMNVEV, per germline (reference sequence). The CDR3 region is CASSSRQGARGSYEQYF. Written as DNA, the CDR3 is TGTGCCAGCAGTTCCAGACAGGGGGCTCGGGGCTCCTACGAGCAGTACTTC.

This sequence joins TRBV28 and TRBJ1-6; no definite D call. Per germline, CDR1 MDHEN and CDR2 SYDVKM. The V and J ends lost 8 bases and 7 bases respectively, with 24 bases between them. This CDR3 has 17 residues. The CDR3 nucleotides read TGTGCCAGCGGACTTCTTTCCCCCGACCCTTCAAATTCACCCCTCCACTTT. Protein: CASGLLSPDPSNSPLHF.

V is TRBV3-1 (or the pseudogene TRBV3-2) and J is TRBJ1-2; 10 nucleotides align to TRBD1. The CDR3 is made up of 15 amino acids. V gave up 5 bases and J gave up 5 bases; unmatched junction bases: 8. Germline CDR1 is LGHDT and CDR2 is YNNKEL (reference sequence). The CDR3, as DNA: TGTGCCAGCAGCAAGACTCCGGGACAGGGGTATGGCTACACCTTC. Encoded protein: CASSKTPGQGYGYTF.

Only a few counts were recorded for this clone. This chain uses TRBV6-5 with TRBJ2-5; 14 bases agree with TRBD2. The CDR3 has 15 residues. Germline V gives CDR1 MNHEY, CDR2 SVGAGI. The V and J ends lost 8 bases and 0 bases, in that order; junction bases with no gene match: 2. CDR3 amino acids: CASATSGGDQETQYF. In nucleotides, the CDR3 is TGTGCCAGCGCGACTAGCGGGGGGGACCAAGAGACCCAGTACTTC.

Points on this clone: A junction boundary mismatches the germline segment, possibly from a read error. This chain joins TRBV9 and TRBJ2-2; D not resolved. CDR3 length: 17 amino acids. CDR1 is SGDLS and CDR2 is YYNGEE in the germline V gene. CDR3 amino acids: CASSARLLVSNSGELFF. The CDR3 DNA reads TGTGCCAGCAGCGCCCGACTTCTTGTGTCGAACTCCGGGGAGCTGTTTTTT.

This chain links TRBV30 with TRBJ1-6; D uncertain. V was shortened by 0 bases and J by 7 bases, with 13 bases between the two germline ends. The CDR3 is 15 residues long. CDR1 is GTSNPN, CDR2 SVGIG, per germline (reference sequence). CDR3 in amino acids: CAWSVKGAGNSPLHF. The CDR3 DNA reads as TGTGCCTGGAGTGTGAAGGGAGCGGGAAATTCACCCCTCCACTTT.

J is TRBJ1-1 and V is TRBV7-6; D unclear. The CDR3 contains 13 residues. Germline assignment: CDR1 SGHVS and CDR2 FNYEAQ. Trimming removed 5 bases at V and 0 bases at J, with 7 bases between. CDR3 region: CASSPILNTEAFF. DNA of the CDR3: TGTGCCAGCAGCCCTATATTGAACACTGAAGCTTTCTTT.

This sequence joins TRBV27 and TRBJ2-2; 12 bases match TRBD2. Germline V lookup: CDR1 MNHEY, CDR2 SMNVEV (reference sequence). The trim removed 10 bases at V and 4 bases at J, leaving 16 bases unmatched. The length of the CDR3 is 18 residues. This chain's CDR3 is CATSMSTSGGSVTGELFF. The CDR3 region has the DNA TGTGCCACCTCCATGTCAACTAGCGGGGGGTCGGTCACCGGGGAGCTGTTTTTT.

The chain employs TRBV29-1 and TRBJ2-7, with D tentatively TRBD1 (5 bases). The CDR3 runs 12 residues. The germline gives CDR1 SQVTM, CDR2 ANQGSEA. Trimming shortened V by 6 bases and J by 3 bases, and 12 bases separated the two germline ends. The DNA of the CDR3 is TGCAGCGTCGTGACAGTCAACTACGAGCAGTACTTC. Amino acids: CSVVTVNYEQYF.

The chain employs TRBV4-2 and TRBJ1-2; D is possibly TRBD1 (6 bases). Germline V CDR1 and CDR2: LGHNA, YNFKEQ. The CDR3 totals 17 residues. Trimming pared 2 bases from V and 5 bases from J, leaving 21 bases between. For the CDR3, the DNA is TGTGCCAGCAGCCAACTTGGGGCAGGGGCTAATTTTTATGGCTACACCTTC. Translation: CASSQLGAGANFYGYTF.

This clone appeared a single time. The gene calls are TRBV18 and TRBJ2-1, with 13 bases identical to TRBD2. The junction had 2 bases not matched to a gene; V was cut back by 5 bases and J by 7 bases. Germline-derived CDR1 and CDR2 are KGHSH and LQKENI. This CDR3 region has 14 residues. For the CDR3, the DNA is TGTGCCAGCTCAAAGGGACTAGCGGGGAATGAGCAGTTCTTC. It encodes CASSKGLAGNEQFF. The full variable domain, completed using reference TRBV18 and TRBJ2-1, is NAGVMQNPRHLVRRRGQEARLRCSPMKGHSHVYWYRQLPEEGLKFMVYLQKENIIDESGMPKERFSAEFPKEGPSILRIQQVVRGDSAAYFCASSKGLAGNEQFFGPGTRLTVL.